This T cell receptor (beta chain) is from a study of radiotherapy plus CTLA-4 blockade in lung cancer. Turning to the study itself: Patients showed objective responses in 15% to 20% of cases, and disease control was achieved by about 31%.

In germline, CDR1 is MNHEY, CDR2 SVGAGI. The V gene end was trimmed by 5 bases and the J gene end by 7 bases; junction bases not matched to a gene: 5. The CDR3 spans 14 residues. General study findings and limits: Some TCR clones had been derived from tumors. These clones expanded in peripheral blood after radiotherapy plus ipilimumab. Interferon-beta, together with early blood T cell clone dynamics, reportedly best predicted response.

TCRdb keeps only in-frame clones here, not all; method: immunoSEQ multiplex PCR. This table has tens of thousands of clones, around 80% appearing once. Focal radiation with ipilimumab CTLA-4 blockade was given to patients with chemo-refractory metastatic non-small-cell lung cancer. This clone was seen just once. Its antigen is currently unknown. The sample consisted of peripheral blood, taken from a patient treated with radiotherapy plus ipilimumab. This rearrangement joins TRBV6-5 to TRBJ1-4; 9 positions match TRBD1. This clonotype originated in a human donor with non-small cell lung cancer who had a partial response to radiotherapy plus ipilimumab. CDR3 region: CASSKQGASEKLFF. The CDR3 DNA reads TGTGCCAGCAGTAAACAGGGGGCCTCTGAAAAACTGTTTTTT.